The clone carrying this T cell receptor (beta chain) has a handful of counts. Its antigen is not identified. The data were obtained in a study of identical twins. Study-wide findings and caveats: While abundant cord blood beta clonotypes carried fewer insertions, memory repertoires showed no such pattern. Sequences that were beta out-of-frame showed weaker excess twin sharing. Diverse VJ usage suggested most zero-insertion clonotypes were not invariant T cells.

Template switching added a universal primer site, and cDNA bore unique molecular identifiers. Using its own MiXCR run on the 5' RACE reads, TCRdb lists one record per CDR3 protein. The sample consists of around 490,000 distinct CDR3 sequences, approximately 20% of them appearing once. V gave up 2 bases and J gave up 12 bases, with 11 bases separating them. CDR3 length: 12 residues. The germline gives CDR1 SGHRS, CDR2 YFSETQ. These sequences were also reported in another study, on yellow fever vaccine responses in identical twins.

The specimen was CD4+ T cells sorted from blood. The TCR was taken from a young woman in good health. The chain joins TRBV5-1 to TRBJ1-4; TRBD1 might be the D (5 bases). The CDR3 reads CASSLSRDELFF. CDR3 nucleotides: TGCGCCAGCAGCTTAAGCAGGGATGAACTGTTTTTT.